Listed here is a single T cell receptor (beta chain). Its antigen is as yet unknown. These data are taken from a study of neoadjuvant anti-PD-1 for oral cavity cancer. Broader study findings: Higher pretreatment blood Treg/Th17 ratios correlated with higher pretreatment blood and lower post-treatment tumor TCRbeta clonality.

Clones were read by immunoSEQ multiplex PCR, and TCRdb kept only the in-frame ones, dropping some. The sample includes some 14,000 clones, around 80% of them seen just once. Time point meaning: after neoadjuvant nivolumab, at surgical resection. Patients had newly diagnosed, untreated stage II-IVA oral cavity squamous cell carcinoma. Cohort: HPV-negative, locally advanced oral cavity squamous cell carcinoma patients. Blood cells were analyzed directly, without culture or expansion. V lost 1 base, J lost 13 bases, and 19 bases lay in between. Per the germline V gene, CDR1 is MNHNY and CDR2 is SVGAGI (reference sequence). The CDR3 length is 14 residues.

This sequence was found in a person between 40 and 85 years old with oral cavity squamous cell carcinoma. The chain uses TRBV6-6 and TRBJ1-1; D perhaps matches TRBD1 (6 bases). This material consisted of PBMCs, taken after nivolumab (anti-PD-1) treatment. For the CDR3, the DNA is TGTGCCAGCAGTTACTTCGACAGGTCCGGGGTAGGTTTCTTT. Amino acids: CASSYFDRSGVGFF.